This TCR beta chain was observed in a study of shared clonotypes between healthy human individuals. The assay was immunoSEQ multiplex PCR, and TCRdb's table has in-frame clones only and misses some. The repertoire holds around 940,000 clones, with around three quarters as singletons. V shed 3 bases, J shed 9 bases, and the junction held 6 bases outside the gene matches. Germline CDR1 is SGHRS and CDR2 is YFSETQ. The CDR3 spans 15 residues. V is TRBV5-1 and J is TRBJ2-2, with 12 bases matching TRBD2. The sequence was collected from a man aged 18 to 29 in good health. Sequencing input: memory CD4+ T cells sorted from blood. This sample's subset: CD45RA-negative fraction. As DNA, the CDR3 is TGCGCCAGCAGCTCCGGGACTAGCGGGTTAAGGGAGCTGTTTTTT. Its translation: CASSSGTSGLRELFF.